This TCR beta chain came from a study of early T cells in non-severe SARS-CoV-2 infection. Study background: Bulk RNA from unsorted whole blood was sequenced; chains were unpaired.

Individual cDNA molecules were tagged with unique molecular identifiers, the study reported. TCRdb re-analysed the 5' RACE reads in MiXCR, keeping a single row per CDR3 protein. The sample consists of approximately 50,000 distinct CDR3 sequences, around 9.5% of them appearing once. The V and J ends lost 4 bases and 8 bases respectively, with 8 bases between them. The CDR3 has 11 residues. This clonotype was found many times. Its antigen is not identified. Study results and limitations: VDJdb matching, biased toward anti-spike CD8 responses, missed private and CD4 specificities.

The TCR sequence derives from an adult who was a healthcare worker with PCR-confirmed SARS-CoV-2 infection or an uninfected control (not recorded which). This sequence joins TRBV12-3 or TRBV12-4 and TRBJ1-1, with D unclear. The sample taken for sequencing was whole blood. The CDR3 loop reads CASSSAGEAFF. CDR3 nucleotides: TGTGCCAGCAGTTCCGCGGGGGAAGCTTTCTTT.